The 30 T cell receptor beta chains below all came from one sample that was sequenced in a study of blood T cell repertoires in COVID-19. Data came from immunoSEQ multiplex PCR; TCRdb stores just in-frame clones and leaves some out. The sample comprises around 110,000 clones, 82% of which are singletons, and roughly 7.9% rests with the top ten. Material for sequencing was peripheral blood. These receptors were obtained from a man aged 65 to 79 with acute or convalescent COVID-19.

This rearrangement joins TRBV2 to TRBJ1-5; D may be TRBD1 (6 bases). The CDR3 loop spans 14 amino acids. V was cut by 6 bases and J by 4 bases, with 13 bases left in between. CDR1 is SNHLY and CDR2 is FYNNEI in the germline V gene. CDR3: CASRGDMANQPQHF. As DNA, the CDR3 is TGTGCCAGCAGGGGGGACATGGCGAATCAGCCCCAGCATTTT.

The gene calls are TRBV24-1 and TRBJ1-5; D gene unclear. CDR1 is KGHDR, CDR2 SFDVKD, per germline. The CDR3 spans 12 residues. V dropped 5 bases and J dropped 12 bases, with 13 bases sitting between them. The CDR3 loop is CATSAVPGIQHF. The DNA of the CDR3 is TGTGCCACCAGTGCCGTACCGGGAATCCAGCATTTT.

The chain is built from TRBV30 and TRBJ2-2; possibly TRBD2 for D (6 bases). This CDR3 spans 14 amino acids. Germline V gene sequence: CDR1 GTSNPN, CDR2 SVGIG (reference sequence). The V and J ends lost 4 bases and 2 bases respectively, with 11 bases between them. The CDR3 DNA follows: TGTGCCTGGACGGGAGCAAAAAACACCGGGGAGCTGTTTTTT. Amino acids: CAWTGAKNTGELFF.

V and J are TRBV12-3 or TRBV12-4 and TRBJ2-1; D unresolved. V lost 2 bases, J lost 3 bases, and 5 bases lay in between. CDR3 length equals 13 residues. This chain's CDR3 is CASSLNSYNEQFF. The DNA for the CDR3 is TGTGCCAGCAGTTTAAACAGCTACAATGAGCAGTTCTTC.

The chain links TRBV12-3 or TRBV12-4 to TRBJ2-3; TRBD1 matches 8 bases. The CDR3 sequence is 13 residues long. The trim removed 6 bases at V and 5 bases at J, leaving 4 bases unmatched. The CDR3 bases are TGTGCCAGCAGCCTACAGGGGGTAGATACGCAGTATTTT. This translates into CASSLQGVDTQYF.

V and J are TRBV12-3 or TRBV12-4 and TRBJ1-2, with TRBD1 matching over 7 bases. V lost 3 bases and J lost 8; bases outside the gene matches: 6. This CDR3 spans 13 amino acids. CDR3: CASSFDRAFGYTF. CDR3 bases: TGTGCCAGCAGTTTTGACAGGGCGTTCGGCTACACCTTC.

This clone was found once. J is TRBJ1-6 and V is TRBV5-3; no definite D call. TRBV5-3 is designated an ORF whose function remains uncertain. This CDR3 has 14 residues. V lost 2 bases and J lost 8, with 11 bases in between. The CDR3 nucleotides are TGTGCCAGAAGCTTCGGAGACCTTCATTCACCCCTCCACTTT. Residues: CARSFGDLHSPLHF.

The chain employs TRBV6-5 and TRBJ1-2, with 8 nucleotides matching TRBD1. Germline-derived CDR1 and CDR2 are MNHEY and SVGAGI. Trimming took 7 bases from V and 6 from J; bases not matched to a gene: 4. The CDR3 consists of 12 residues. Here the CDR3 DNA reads TGTGCCAGCATGGAGGACAGGGATGGCTACACCTTC. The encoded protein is CASMEDRDGYTF.

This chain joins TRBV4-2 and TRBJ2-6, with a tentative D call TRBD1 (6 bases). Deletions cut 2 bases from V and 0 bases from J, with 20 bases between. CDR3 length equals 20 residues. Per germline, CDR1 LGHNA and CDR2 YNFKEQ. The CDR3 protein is CASSQTGRGRIYSGANVLTF. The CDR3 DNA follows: TGTGCCAGCAGCCAAACGGGCAGGGGACGTATCTACTCTGGGGCCAACGTCCTGACTTTC.

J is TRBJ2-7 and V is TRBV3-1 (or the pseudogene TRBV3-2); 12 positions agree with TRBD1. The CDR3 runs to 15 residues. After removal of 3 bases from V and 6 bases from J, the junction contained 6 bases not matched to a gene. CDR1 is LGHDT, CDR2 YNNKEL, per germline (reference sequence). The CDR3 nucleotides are TGTGCCAGCAGCCACACCGGGACAGGGGGCGCCGAGCAGTACTTC. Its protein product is CASSHTGTGGAEQYF.

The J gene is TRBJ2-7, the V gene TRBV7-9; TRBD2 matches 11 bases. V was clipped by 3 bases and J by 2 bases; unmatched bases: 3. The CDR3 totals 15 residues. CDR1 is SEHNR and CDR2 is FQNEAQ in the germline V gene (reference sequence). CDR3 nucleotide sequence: TGTGCCAGCAGCTTGAATAGCGGGGGGGCCTACGAGCAGTACTTC. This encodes CASSLNSGGAYEQYF.

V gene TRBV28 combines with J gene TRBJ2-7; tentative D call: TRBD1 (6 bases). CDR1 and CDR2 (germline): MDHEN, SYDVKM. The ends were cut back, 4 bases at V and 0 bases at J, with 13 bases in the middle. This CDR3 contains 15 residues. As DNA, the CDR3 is TGTGCCAGCAGTTACCCGGGACAAAACTCCTACGAGCAGTACTTC. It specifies CASSYPGQNSYEQYF. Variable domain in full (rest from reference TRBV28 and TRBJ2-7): DVKVTQSSRYLVKRTGEKVFLECVQDMDHENMFWYRQDPGLGLRLIYFSYDVKMKEKGDIPEGYSVSREKKERFSLILESASTNQTSMYLCASSYPGQNSYEQYFGPGTRLTVT.

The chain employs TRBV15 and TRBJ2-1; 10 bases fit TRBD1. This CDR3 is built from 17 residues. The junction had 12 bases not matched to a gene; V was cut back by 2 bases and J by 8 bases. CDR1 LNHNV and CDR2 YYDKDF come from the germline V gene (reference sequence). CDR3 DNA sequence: TGTGCCACCAGCAGACCTACCATGGGACAGGGGTCGTATGAGCAGTTCTTC. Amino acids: CATSRPTMGQGSYEQFF.

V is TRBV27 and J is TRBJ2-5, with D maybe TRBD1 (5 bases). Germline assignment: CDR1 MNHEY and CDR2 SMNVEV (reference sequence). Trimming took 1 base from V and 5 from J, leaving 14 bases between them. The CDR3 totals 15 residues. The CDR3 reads CASSLFQGALETQYF. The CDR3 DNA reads TGTGCCAGCAGTTTATTCCAGGGCGCCCTGGAGACCCAGTACTTC.

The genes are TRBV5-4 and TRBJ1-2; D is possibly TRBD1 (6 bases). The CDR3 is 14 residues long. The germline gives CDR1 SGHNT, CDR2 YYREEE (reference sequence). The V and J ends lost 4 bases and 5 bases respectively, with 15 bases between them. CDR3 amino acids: CASSGAGANYGYTF. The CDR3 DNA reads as TGTGCCAGCAGCGGGGCAGGGGCCAATTATGGCTACACCTTC.

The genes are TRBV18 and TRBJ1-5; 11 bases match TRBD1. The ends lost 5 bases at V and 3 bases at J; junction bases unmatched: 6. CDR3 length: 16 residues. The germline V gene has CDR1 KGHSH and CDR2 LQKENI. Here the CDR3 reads CASSARDRGNNQPQHF. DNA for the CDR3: TGTGCCAGCTCAGCCCGGGACAGGGGGAACAATCAGCCCCAGCATTTT.

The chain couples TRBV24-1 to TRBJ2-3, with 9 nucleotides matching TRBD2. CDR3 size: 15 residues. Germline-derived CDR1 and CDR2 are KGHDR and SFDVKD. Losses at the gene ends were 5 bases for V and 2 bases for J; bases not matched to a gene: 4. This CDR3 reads CATSVGGGATDTQYF. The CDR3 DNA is TGTGCCACCAGTGTCGGCGGGGGGGCCACAGATACGCAGTATTTT.

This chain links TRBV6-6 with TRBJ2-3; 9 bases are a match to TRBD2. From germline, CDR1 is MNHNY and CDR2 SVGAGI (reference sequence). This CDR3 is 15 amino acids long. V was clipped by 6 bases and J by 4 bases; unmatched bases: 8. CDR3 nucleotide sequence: TGTGCCAGCAGACGGACTAGCGACGTGGCAGATACGCAGTATTTT. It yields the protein CASRRTSDVADTQYF.

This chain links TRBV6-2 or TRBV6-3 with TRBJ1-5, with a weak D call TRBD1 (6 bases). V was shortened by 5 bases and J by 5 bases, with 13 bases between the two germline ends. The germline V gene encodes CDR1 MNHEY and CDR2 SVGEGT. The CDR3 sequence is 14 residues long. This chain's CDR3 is CASSGGRPDQPQHF. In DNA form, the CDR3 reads TGTGCCAGCAGTGGGGGCAGGCCCGATCAGCCCCAGCATTTT.

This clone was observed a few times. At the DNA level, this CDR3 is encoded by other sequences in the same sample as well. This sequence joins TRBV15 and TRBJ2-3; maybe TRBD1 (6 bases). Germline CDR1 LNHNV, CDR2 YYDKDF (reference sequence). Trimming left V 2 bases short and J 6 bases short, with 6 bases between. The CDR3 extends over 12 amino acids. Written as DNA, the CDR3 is TGTGCCACCAGCAGAAGGGGGGATACGCAGTATTTT. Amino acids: CATSRRGDTQYF. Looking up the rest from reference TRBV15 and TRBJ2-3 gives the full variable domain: DAMVIQNPRYQVTQFGKPVTLSCSQTLNHNVMYWYQQKSSQAPKLLFHYYDKDFNNEADTPDNFQSRRPNTSFCFLDIRSPGLGDTAMYLCATSRRGDTQYFGPGTRLTVL.

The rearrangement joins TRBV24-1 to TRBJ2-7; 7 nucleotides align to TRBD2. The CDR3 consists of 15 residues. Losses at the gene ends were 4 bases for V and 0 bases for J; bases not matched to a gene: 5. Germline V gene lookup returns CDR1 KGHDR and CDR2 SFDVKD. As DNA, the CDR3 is TGTGCCACCAGTGACCCAGAGCGGGGCTCCTACGAGCAGTACTTC. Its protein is CATSDPERGSYEQYF.

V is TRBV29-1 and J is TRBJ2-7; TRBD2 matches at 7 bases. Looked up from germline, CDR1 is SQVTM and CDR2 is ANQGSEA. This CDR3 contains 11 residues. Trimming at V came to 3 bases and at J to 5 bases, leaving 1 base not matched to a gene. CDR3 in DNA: TGCAGCGTTGAGGGGAGGGACGAGCAGTACTTC. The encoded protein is CSVEGRDEQYF.

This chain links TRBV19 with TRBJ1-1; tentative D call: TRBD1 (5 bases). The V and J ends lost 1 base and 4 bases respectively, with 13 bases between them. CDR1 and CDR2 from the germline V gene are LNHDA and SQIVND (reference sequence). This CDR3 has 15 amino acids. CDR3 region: CASSIVWQGSTEAFF. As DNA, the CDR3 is TGTGCCAGTAGTATAGTTTGGCAGGGTAGCACTGAAGCTTTCTTT.

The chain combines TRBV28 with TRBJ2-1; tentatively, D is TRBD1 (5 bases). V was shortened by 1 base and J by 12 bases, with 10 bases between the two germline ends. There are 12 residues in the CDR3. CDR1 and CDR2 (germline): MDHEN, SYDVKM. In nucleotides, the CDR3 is TGTGCCAGCAGTTTATCCGACAGAAGGCAGTTCTTC. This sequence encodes CASSLSDRRQFF.

CDR3 bases: TGCGCCAGCAGCTTCCCCACTTACAATGAGCAGTTCTTC. Translation gives CASSFPTYNEQFF. The chain uses TRBV5-1 and TRBJ2-1; no definite D call. The CDR3 runs 13 residues. Trimming cost V 2 bases and J 4 bases, with 7 bases left between them. Germline V lookup: CDR1 SGHRS, CDR2 YFSETQ.

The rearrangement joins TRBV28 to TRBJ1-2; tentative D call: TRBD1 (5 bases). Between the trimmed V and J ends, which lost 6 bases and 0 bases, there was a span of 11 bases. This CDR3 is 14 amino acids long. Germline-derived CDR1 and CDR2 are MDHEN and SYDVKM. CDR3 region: CASRSQGTNYGYTF. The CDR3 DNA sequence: TGTGCCAGCAGGTCCCAGGGAACTAACTATGGCTACACCTTC.

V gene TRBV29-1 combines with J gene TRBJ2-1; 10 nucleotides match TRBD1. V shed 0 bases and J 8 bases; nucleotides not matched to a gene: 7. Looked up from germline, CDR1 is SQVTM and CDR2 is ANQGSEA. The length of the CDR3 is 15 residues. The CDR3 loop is CSVEDGGTGDDEQFF. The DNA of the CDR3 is TGCAGCGTTGAAGATGGCGGGACAGGGGACGATGAGCAGTTCTTC.

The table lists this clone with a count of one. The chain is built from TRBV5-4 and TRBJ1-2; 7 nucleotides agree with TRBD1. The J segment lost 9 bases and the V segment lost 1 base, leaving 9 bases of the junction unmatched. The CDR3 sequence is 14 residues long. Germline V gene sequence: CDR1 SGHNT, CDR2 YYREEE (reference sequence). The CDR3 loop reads CASSLMAQGESYTF. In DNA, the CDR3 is TGTGCCAGCAGCTTGATGGCTCAGGGGGAAAGCTACACCTTC.

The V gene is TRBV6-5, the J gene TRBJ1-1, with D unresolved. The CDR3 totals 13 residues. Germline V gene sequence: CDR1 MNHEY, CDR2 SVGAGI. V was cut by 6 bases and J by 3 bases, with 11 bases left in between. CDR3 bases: TGTGCCAGCAGATTAGCCCTACACACTGAAGCTTTCTTT. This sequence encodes CASRLALHTEAFF.

In DNA, the CDR3 is TGCGCCAGCAGCTTGGTAGCGGGAAGTGACTACTACACCTTC. It translates to CASSLVAGSDYYTF. The rearrangement links TRBV5-1 to TRBJ1-2; D unclear. The CDR3 has 14 residues. CDR1 and CDR2 (germline): SGHRS, YFSETQ. V was pared by 0 bases and J by 10 bases, with 16 bases between.